This T cell receptor beta chain was retrieved from a study of OX40 agonist ivuxolimab in advanced cancers. Across the whole study: Ivuxolimab, which patients received intravenously every 2 weeks, was dosed at 0.01 to 10 mg/kg. A history of anti-PD-1, anti-PD-L1 or anti-CTLA-4 therapy was acceptable, and approximately 41% had some.

The CDR3 contains 14 residues. V was clipped by 2 bases and J by 4 bases, with 11 bases between them. Germline CDR1 reads MNHEY; CDR2 reads SMNVEV (reference sequence). The study's findings and limits: Antigens targeted by the expanded peripheral T cells were not determined. Circulating CD4+ and CD8+ T cells showed clonal expansion by week 6 at 0.1 to 3.0 mg/kg.

Only in-frame clones appear in the TCRdb table, and some are missing; sequencing was by immunoSEQ multiplex PCR. The sample records about 73,000 clones, approximately 90% being singletons. On this clone itself: What it binds is unknown.

This TCR came from an adult with an advanced solid tumor such as melanoma, head and neck, liver or kidney cancer. The sequenced sample was CD4+ or CD8+ T cells sorted from blood, obtained in a trial of the OX40 agonist ivuxolimab. V is TRBV27 and J is TRBJ1-2; TRBD1 might be the D (6 bases). The CDR3, as DNA: TGTGCCAGCAGTTTAAAGTGGGGGCCCTATGGCTACACCTTC. Translating gives CASSLKWGPYGYTF.